The 27 T cell receptor beta chains given below trace back to one sample, sequenced in a study of OX40 agonist ivuxolimab in advanced cancers. Profiling relied on immunoSEQ multiplex PCR, and the TCRdb table lists in-frame clones only, not all of them. Of under 85,000 clones listed, over 80% are singletons. Specimen: CD4+ or CD8+ T cells sorted from blood, collected in a trial of the OX40 agonist ivuxolimab. All receptors derive from an adult with an advanced solid tumor such as melanoma, head and neck, liver or kidney cancer.

This clone has more than one count but fewer than ten. The chain is built from TRBV11-2 and TRBJ1-1; D is uncertain. V was shortened by 1 base and J by 7 bases, with 1 base between the two germline ends. Germline V CDR1 and CDR2: SGHAT, FQNNGV. The length of the CDR3 is 10 residues. CDR3 residues: CASSLVEAFF. CDR3 bases: TGTGCCAGCAGCTTAGTTGAAGCTTTCTTT. The full variable domain, with the rest looked up from reference TRBV11-2 and TRBJ1-1, is EAGVAQSPRYKIIEKRQSVAFWCNPISGHATLYWYQQILGQGPKLLIQFQNNGVVDDSQLPKDRFSAERLKGVDSTLKIQPAKLEDSAVYLCASSLVEAFFGQGTRLTVV.

The chain is built from TRBV7-9 and TRBJ2-7; D may be TRBD1 (6 bases). Per the germline V gene, CDR1 is SEHNR and CDR2 is FQNEAQ (reference sequence). Trimming shortened V by 2 bases and J by 4 bases, and 15 bases separated the two germline ends. The CDR3 length is 15 residues. In DNA, the CDR3 is TGTGCCAGCAGCTTACCAGGGGCGCACACTTACGAGCAGTACTTC. Its protein is CASSLPGAHTYEQYF.

The chain uses TRBV29-1 and TRBJ1-1, with D tentatively TRBD1 (5 bases). Germline assignment: CDR1 SQVTM and CDR2 ANQGSEA. The CDR3 runs to 10 residues. V was pared by 3 bases and J by 10 bases, with 9 bases between. CDR3 region: CSVDRDRAFF. The CDR3 DNA follows: TGCAGCGTTGACAGGGACCGAGCTTTCTTT.

The rearrangement uses TRBV27 and TRBJ2-3, with 7 bases aligning to TRBD2. V lost 5 bases to trimming and J lost 4 bases; unmatched junction nucleotides: 9. Germline V gene sequence: CDR1 MNHEY, CDR2 SMNVEV (reference sequence). There are 15 residues in the CDR3. As DNA, the CDR3 is TGTGCCAGCAGTCCCCGGGGGGTACAGCCAGATACGCAGTATTTT. Its translation: CASSPRGVQPDTQYF.

This clone came up a few times. The chain links TRBV5-6 to TRBJ2-7; D is uncertain. This CDR3 region has 13 residues. Per germline, CDR1 SGHDT and CDR2 YYEEEE. V was trimmed by 5 bases and J by 2 bases, leaving 11 bases between them. The CDR3 DNA reads as TGTGCCAGCAGGAGTAGGAACCCCTACGAGCAGTACTTC. Protein: CASRSRNPYEQYF.

The CDR3 DNA reads as TGTGCCAGCTCAACCCAGGGTACTGAAGCTTTCTTT. Protein sequence: CASSTQGTEAFF. The chain carries TRBV18 and TRBJ1-1, with a possible D match to TRBD1 (5 bases). This CDR3 contains 12 residues. From germline, CDR1 is KGHSH and CDR2 LQKENI. V lost 5 bases to trimming and J lost 5 bases, with 9 bases between them.

V and J are TRBV2 and TRBJ2-6, with D possibly matching TRBD1 (5 bases). Trimming took 6 bases from V and 0 from J, leaving 15 bases between them. The germline V gene encodes CDR1 SNHLY and CDR2 FYNNEI. There are 17 residues in the CDR3. CDR3 nucleotides: TGTGCCAGCAGAGGGGCAGCAAGATTCTCTGGGGCCAACGTCCTGACTTTC. Its protein product is CASRGAARFSGANVLTF.

The CDR3 is CASSLGVGGPQETQYF. The CDR3 coding sequence is TGTGCCAGCAGTTTAGGGGTGGGAGGACCGCAAGAGACCCAGTACTTC. The genes are TRBV27 and TRBJ2-5, with D possibly being TRBD2 (6 bases). Per germline, CDR1 MNHEY and CDR2 SMNVEV (reference sequence). The V end lost 2 bases, the J end lost 2 bases, and 15 bases lay between the germline ends. This CDR3 contains 16 residues.

V gene TRBV10-2 combines with J gene TRBJ2-3; the D call may be TRBD1 or TRBD2 (5 bases each). V was clipped by 5 bases and J by 2 bases, with 23 bases between them. There are 18 residues in the CDR3. Germline CDR1 is WSHSY and CDR2 is SAAADI. The CDR3 region is CASSPGRGAVMITDTQYF. The CDR3 bases are TGCGCCAGCAGTCCTGGTAGGGGAGCGGTTATGATCACAGATACGCAGTATTTT.

This clone was picked up a small number of times. The chain employs TRBV19 and TRBJ1-5; perhaps TRBD1 as D (5 bases). Germline-derived CDR1 and CDR2 are LNHDA and SQIVND (reference sequence). The germline V and J ends were trimmed by 2 bases and 4 bases, with 18 bases remaining between them. This CDR3 contains 17 residues. CDR3 sequence reads: CASSISEGRANNQPQHF. The CDR3 bases are TGTGCCAGTAGTATAAGTGAAGGCAGGGCGAATAATCAGCCCCAGCATTTT.

The chain couples TRBV18 to TRBJ1-1; D call uncertain. Per germline, CDR1 KGHSH and CDR2 LQKENI. The CDR3 extends over 14 amino acids. V lost 1 base and J lost 0, with 6 bases in between. The CDR3 protein is CASSPRVMNTEAFF. The CDR3 DNA reads TGTGCCAGCTCACCACGCGTCATGAACACTGAAGCTTTCTTT. Supplemented by reference TRBV18 and TRBJ1-1, the full variable domain reads NAGVMQNPRHLVRRRGQEARLRCSPMKGHSHVYWYRQLPEEGLKFMVYLQKENIIDESGMPKERFSAEFPKEGPSILRIQQVVRGDSAAYFCASSPRVMNTEAFFGQGTRLTVV.

The CDR3 DNA reads TGCAGCGTTTCAACGACCGCAGGCGAGCAGTACTTC. Translating gives CSVSTTAGEQYF. V usage is TRBV29-1 and J usage is TRBJ2-7, with no clear D. The CDR3 has 12 amino acids. Germline loops: CDR1 SQVTM, CDR2 ANQGSEA. Deletions cut 5 bases from V and 6 bases from J, with 14 bases between.

The chain carries TRBV12-5 and TRBJ2-1; 9 bases agree with TRBD2. Germline V gene sequence: CDR1 LGHNT, CDR2 FRNRAP. Germline trimming cut 4 bases from V and 9 bases from J; bases unmatched to any gene: 7. The CDR3 spans 14 residues. As DNA, the CDR3 is TGTGCTAGTGGTTGGTTAGCGGGAGAGGGTGAGCAGTTCTTC. Protein: CASGWLAGEGEQFF.

The chain uses TRBV5-4 and TRBJ1-2; 11 positions agree with TRBD1. Germline assignment: CDR1 SGHNT and CDR2 YYREEE (reference sequence). The CDR3 has 16 amino acids. V was clipped by 4 bases and J by 3 bases; unmatched bases: 8. CDR3 nucleotide sequence: TGTGCCAGCAGCCCCCGGGACAGGGGGGGGGACTATGGCTACACCTTC. Its protein product is CASSPRDRGGDYGYTF. The complete variable domain, with remaining parts taken from reference TRBV5-4 and TRBJ1-2, reads ETGVTQSPTHLIKTRGQQVTLRCSSQSGHNTVSWYQQALGQGPQFIFQYYREEENGRGNFPPRFSGLQFPNYSSELNVNALELDDSALYLCASSPRDRGGDYGYTFGSGTRLTVV.

V is TRBV7-3 and J is TRBJ2-7; either TRBD1 or TRBD2 may fit D (6 bases each). The CDR3 contains 13 residues. Germline V gene data show CDR1 as SGHTA and CDR2 as FQGTGA. Trimming removed 5 bases from V and 12 bases from J, with 20 bases in between. CDR3 coding DNA: TGTGCCAGCAGCCTAAAGGAGGGGGAGTCGTGGTACTTC. Translation gives CASSLKEGESWYF. Variable domain in full (rest from reference TRBV7-3 and TRBJ2-7): GAGVSQTPSNKVTEKGKYVELRCDPISGHTALYWYRQSLGQGPEFLIYFQGTGAADDSGLPNDRFFAVRPEGSVSTLKIQRTERGDSAVYLCASSLKEGESWYFGPGTRLTVT.

This rearrangement joins TRBV28 to TRBJ2-3; D is undetermined. Germline assignment: CDR1 MDHEN and CDR2 SYDVKM. V lost 8 bases and J 0 bases, leaving 6 bases between the germline ends. This CDR3 comprises 12 residues. The CDR3 coding sequence is TGTGCCAGCGGTTCTAGCACAGATACGCAGTATTTT. Translated: CASGSSTDTQYF.

V usage is TRBV6-1 and J usage is TRBJ1-4, with D unclear. The V gene lost 7 bases and the J gene lost 0 bases, with 12 bases spanning the gap. The CDR3 runs 15 residues. The V gene's germline CDR1 is MNHNS and CDR2 SASEGT. CDR3 loop: CASIRTYSTNEKLFF. For the CDR3, the DNA is TGTGCCAGCATTAGGACGTATTCAACTAATGAAAAACTGTTTTTT.

The V and J genes are TRBV7-2 and TRBJ2-7; TRBD1 agrees at 9 bases. This CDR3 region has 13 residues. The germline gives CDR1 SGHTA, CDR2 FQGNSA. J was trimmed by 2 bases and V by 6 bases; bases with no gene match: 2. CDR3 sequence: CASRRTGAYEQYF. The CDR3 DNA reads as TGTGCCAGCAGGCGGACAGGGGCCTACGAGCAGTACTTC.

V is TRBV2 and J is TRBJ2-5, with D perhaps matching TRBD1 (5 bases). Germline loops: CDR1 SNHLY, CDR2 FYNNEI. The CDR3 is 15 amino acids. V was clipped by 3 bases and J by 1 base, with 12 bases between them. The CDR3 loop reads CASSDGAAFQETQYF. In DNA, the CDR3 is TGTGCCAGCAGTGATGGGGCTGCATTCCAAGAGACCCAGTACTTC.

The V gene is TRBV27, the J gene TRBJ2-1, with D unresolved. Germline V gene lookup returns CDR1 MNHEY and CDR2 SMNVEV (reference sequence). This CDR3 contains 13 residues. The V gene lost 9 bases and the J gene lost 5 bases, with 14 bases spanning the gap. CDR3 residues: CARPRIRDNEQFF. For the CDR3, the DNA is TGTGCCAGGCCTCGGATACGGGACAATGAGCAGTTCTTC.

The V call is TRBV19, the J call TRBJ2-5, with TRBD1 matching over 7 bases. Germline CDR1 LNHDA, CDR2 SQIVND (reference sequence). The CDR3 has 15 amino acids. J gave up 5 bases and V 5 bases, and 11 bases lay outside the gene matches. The CDR3 region has the DNA TGTGCCAGTAGTTCAACAGGGGACGTTGGGGAGACCCAGTACTTC. Its translation: CASSSTGDVGETQYF.

The chain uses TRBV9 and TRBJ2-5; TRBD2 agrees at 9 bases. Trimming removed 4 bases from V and 2 bases from J; junction bases left unmatched: 12. Germline CDR1 SGDLS, CDR2 YYNGEE. CDR3 length equals 17 residues. In nucleotides, the CDR3 is TGTGCCAGCAGCTTGGGAATAGCGGGGGAGGGACAAGAGACCCAGTACTTC. Translated: CASSLGIAGEGQETQYF.

The V and J genes are TRBV27 and TRBJ2-1; tentative D call: TRBD1 (5 bases). Trimming pared 3 bases from V and 14 bases from J, leaving 8 bases between. This CDR3 spans 10 amino acids. Looked up from germline, CDR1 is MNHEY and CDR2 is SMNVEV (reference sequence). CDR3 in DNA: TGTGCCAGCAGTTTGGGGCTAGAGTTCTTC. Amino acids: CASSLGLEFF.

This chain links TRBV6-5 with TRBJ2-1; 9 nucleotides align to TRBD1. The ends lost 6 bases at V and 10 bases at J; junction bases unmatched: 7. The CDR3 consists of 13 residues. Per the germline V gene, CDR1 is MNHEY and CDR2 is SVGAGI. This CDR3 is CASRRGQGYEQFF. The CDR3 DNA sequence: TGTGCCAGCAGGAGGGGACAGGGATACGAGCAGTTCTTC.

The chain combines TRBV19 with TRBJ2-3; D remains unclear. Per the germline V gene, CDR1 is LNHDA and CDR2 is SQIVND (reference sequence). The V end was cut by 0 bases, the J end by 2 bases, with 12 bases between. The CDR3 has 16 residues. The CDR3 protein is CASSIDRKSATDTQYF. For the CDR3, the DNA is TGTGCCAGTAGTATAGATCGGAAGAGCGCCACAGATACGCAGTATTTT.

The chain carries TRBV5-1 and TRBJ2-7, with D possibly being TRBD1 or TRBD2 (5 bases each). The CDR3 is 15 amino acids. Germline V gene sequence: CDR1 SGHRS, CDR2 YFSETQ. Trimming shortened V by 6 bases and J by 6 bases, and 22 bases separated the two germline ends. CDR3 sequence (DNA): TGCGCCAGCAAAAGGGACGGGCCTCAGGTCCTCGAGCAGTACTTC. It is translated as CASKRDGPQVLEQYF.

The chain recombines TRBV5-1 with TRBJ2-5; D gene unclear. The V end lost 0 bases, the J end lost 1 base, and 10 bases lay between the germline ends. CDR1 is SGHRS and CDR2 is YFSETQ in the germline V gene. This CDR3 contains 15 residues. The DNA of the CDR3 is TGCGCCAGCAGCTTGGCGGCTATGCCCCAAGAGACCCAGTACTTC. Encoded protein: CASSLAAMPQETQYF.